This T cell receptor beta chain was observed in a study of T cells in Graves' hyperthyroidism and ophthalmopathy. V dropped 4 bases and J dropped 5; count of bases not matched to a gene: 11. The length of the CDR3 is 16 residues. Germline loops: CDR1 SGDLS, CDR2 YYNGEE. This clonotype occurred a few times. What was amplified from RNA transcripts were TCR beta CDR3 regions. Carried out on the TCR CDR3, a first-round RT-PCR used the HTBI primer set. TCRdb used MiXCR to reprocess the multiplex PCR reads, holding one entry per CDR3 protein. The sample consists of around 300,000 distinct CDR3 sequences, approximately 19% of them appearing once.

The chain links TRBV9 to TRBJ2-5; 10 nucleotides line up with TRBD2. The sequence was collected from a man in his forties or fifties with Graves' ophthalmopathy. Input material: blood. CDR3 nucleotide sequence: TGTGCCAGCAGCCCCGGGGCTAGCGGGAGTACCGAGACCCAGTACTTC. Its translation: CASSPGASGSTETQYF.